A selection of T cell receptor beta chains follows, all from one sample in a study of cytomegalovirus exposure and HLA in healthy donors. Assay used: immunoSEQ multiplex PCR; TCRdb lists only in-frame clones, some missing. Altogether 130,000 or so clones are present, roughly 79% being singletons, with the ten largest covering around 2%. The sequenced sample was PBMCs. The receptors here all came from a woman aged 40 to 50 in good health and CMV-seronegative. The CDR3 runs from the conserved cysteine through the conserved F or W. The D gene is left open where the match is weak. Clone size, where shown, is once, few, many, or a class for clones that have expanded.

abundance	v_gene	j_gene	d_gene	len	CDR3aa	CDR3nt
.	TRBV5-1	TRBJ1-6	.	13	CASRINSDSPLHF	TGCGCCAGCAGGATAAACAGTGATTCACCCCTCCACTTT
.	TRBV6-4	TRBJ2-3	TRBD2	15	CASSALAGSADTQYF	TGTGCCAGCAGTGCCTTAGCGGGAAGCGCAGATACGCAGTATTTT
.	TRBV2	TRBJ2-7	TRBD1	14	CAGRGLEPPYEQYF	TGTGCCGGTAGGGGGCTTGAGCCTCCCTACGAGCAGTACTTC
.	TRBV28	TRBJ2-7	.	13	CASSQGVDYEQYF	TGTGCCAGCAGTCAAGGGGTCGACTACGAGCAGTACTTC
.	TRBV28	TRBJ2-7	.	14	CASSLMVTGYEQYF	TGTGCCAGCAGTTTAATGGTAACAGGGTACGAGCAGTACTTC
.	TRBV19	TRBJ2-1	TRBD2	15	CASSVGLAGGVEQFF	TGTGCCAGTAGTGTCGGACTAGCGGGAGGGGTAGAACAGTTCTTC
.	TRBV6-5	TRBJ1-5	.	13	CASSYVPGQPQHF	TGTGCCAGCAGTTACGTCCCGGGACAGCCCCAGCATTTT
.	TRBV5-1	TRBJ1-1	TRBD1	15	CASSPGQGMNTEAFF	TGCGCCAGCAGCCCGGGACAGGGAATGAACACTGAAGCTTTCTTT
.	TRBV6-5	TRBJ2-7	.	13	CASTISGNYEQYF	TGTGCCAGCACGATTAGCGGAAACTACGAGCAGTACTTC
.	TRBV18	TRBJ2-1	TRBD1	16	CASSPGDREAYNEQFF	TGTGCCAGCTCACCAGGGGACAGAGAAGCCTACAATGAGCAGTTCTTC
.	TRBV2	TRBJ2-5	.	15	CASRLTYSTQETQYF	TGTGCCAGCAGACTCACTTACAGTACTCAAGAGACCCAGTACTTC
.	TRBV30	TRBJ2-7	TRBD1	14	CAWSPPGQGHEQYF	TGTGCCTGGAGTCCACCGGGACAGGGTCACGAGCAGTACTTC
.	TRBV9	TRBJ1-1	.	16	CASSVHFQPQDTEAFF	TGTGCCAGCAGCGTCCATTTTCAGCCGCAGGACACTGAAGCTTTCTTT
once	TRBV19	TRBJ1-6	.	15	CASSIQGTYNSPLHF	TGTGCCAGTAGTATCCAGGGCACCTATAATTCACCCCTCCACTTT
.	TRBV2	TRBJ1-2	.	13	CASSLEGVGGYTF	TGTGCCAGCAGCCTCGAGGGGGTGGGTGGCTACACCTTC
.	TRBV6-5	TRBJ1-2	TRBD1	14	CASISGQGTGGYTF	TGTGCCAGCATCTCGGGACAGGGGACTGGTGGCTACACCTTC
few	TRBV9	TRBJ2-5	TRBD1	11	CASGTEETQYF	TGTGCCAGCGGGACAGAAGAGACCCAGTACTTC
.	TRBV9	TRBJ2-3	TRBD1	14	CASSRDRGTDTQYF	TGTGCCAGCAGCCGGGACAGGGGAACAGATACGCAGTATTTT
.	TRBV4-3	TRBJ2-5	.	15	CASSRNWLAQETQYF	TGCGCCAGCAGCAGGAATTGGCTAGCCCAAGAGACCCAGTACTTC
.	TRBV7-2	TRBJ1-4	.	13	CASSSGHYEKLFF	TGTGCCAGCAGCTCGGGACATTATGAAAAACTGTTTTTT
.	TRBV12-5	TRBJ2-1	.	17	CASGLVLGGSSYNEQFF	TGTGCTAGTGGTTTGGTCCTTGGGGGCAGCTCCTACAATGAGCAGTTCTTC